This T cell receptor beta chain stems from a study of blood T cell repertoires in COVID-19 (dated by TCRdb to the early 2020s). With regard to the full study: The collaborator samples originated in the United States, Italy and Spain and spanned the acute and convalescent phases of COVID-19. Where available, HLA class I and class II types were obtained from metadata supplied by the sample provider rather than from assay-based typing. The repertoires were released in a freely available public database intended as a resource for research on the immune response to SARS-CoV-2. The prospective study material was composed of cDNA or gDNA derived from T cells, B-cell-depleted T cells, or PBMCs. Samples were obtained from the ongoing ImmuneRACE study (first 160 participants) and from over 1,000 subjects provided by 6 global collaborators. The dataset comprised deeply sampled blood TCRbeta repertoires from subjects exposed to, actively infected with, or recovered from COVID-19. Sample metadata almost always included a de-identified subject ID, COVID-19 status, age in years and sex. Summary of the overall study and its limitations: Clinical and demographic metadata were provided uncurated, with the amount varying by source and participant.

As regards this clone: Its antigen remains unidentified. Base quality data are lacking; no much larger clone is found one base away.

TCRbeta CDR3 regions were amplified from genomic DNA by means of the immunoSEQ Assay, a bias-controlled multiplex PCR. The source study handled its data this way. Nucleated cell counts per sample were estimated from amplification of reference gene primers within the assay. To quantify the absolute abundance of each unique TCRbeta CDR3 rearrangement, sequence reads were collapsed and filtered. For each sample, productive Simpson clonality was calculated as the square root of Simpson's diversity index over productive rearrangements. This immuneACCESS table, as held by TCRdb, lists in-frame sequences with V and J called but not all clones. Of the missing ones, under half trace to an unresolved V gene in checked studies; the others have no known cause. D and trimming were read from the DNA, whereas the V and J calls and clone size are those reported in that table. The table for this sample lists about 62,000 clones; around nine tenths of them were counted only once. The leading ten clones occupy under 1.3% of the sample.

The germline V gene (reference sequence) supplies CDR1 LNHDA and CDR2 SQIVND. Here V drops 5 bases and J drops 4 bases, and the junction holds 8 bases not matched to any gene. Including the terminal cysteine and phenylalanine, the CDR3 comprises 17 residues. Kept here is only the CDR3 DNA, which spans 51 bases and is read in frame from base 1. The collaborating institutions used their own protocols to collect whole blood in K2EDTA tubes. For TCRbeta analysis, collaborators shipped samples as frozen whole blood, isolated PBMCs, or DNA extracted from either of those sample types. This TCR came from an older man with acute or convalescent COVID-19. The sequencing input was peripheral blood. The sequence joins TRBV19 to TRBJ2-2, with TRBD1 matching 12 junction bases. Read as DNA, the sequence is TGTGCCAGTAGTTACGGGACAGGGGGCGCGGTCACCGGGGAGCTGTTTTTT. This is translated as CASSYGTGGAVTGELFF. The full variable domain, completed from the reference TRBV19 and TRBJ2-2 proteins outside the CDR3, reads DGGITQSPKYLFRKEGQNVTLSCEQNLNHDAMYWYRQDPGQGLRLIYYSQIVNDFQKGDIAEGYSVSREKKESFPLTVTSAQKNPTAFYLCASSYGTGGAVTGELFFGEGSRLTVL.